Following are 7 T cell receptor beta chains from one sample sequenced in a study of blood T cell repertoires in COVID-19. Method: immunoSEQ multiplex PCR; TCRdb's copy keeps in-frame clones and lacks some. The sample has some 180,000 clones; 75% to 90% are singletons. Input material: PBMCs or T cells enriched from blood (not recorded which). Receptors originate from a man between 40 and 49 years old who had recovered from COVID-19.

The chain couples TRBV7-9 to TRBJ2-2; D might be TRBD1 (6 bases). Trimming took off 2 bases at V and 5 bases at J, with 6 bases between the two ends. The CDR3 covers 13 residues. The germline gives CDR1 SEHNR, CDR2 FQNEAQ (reference sequence). In nucleotides, the CDR3 is TGTGCCAGCAGCTTAAGGGGGACCGGGGAGCTGTTTTTT. Translation: CASSLRGTGELFF.

The J gene is TRBJ2-7, the V gene TRBV7-6, with D possibly matching TRBD2 (6 bases). This CDR3 is built from 16 residues. V was shortened by 1 base and J by 0 bases, with 13 bases between the two germline ends. CDR1 is SGHVS and CDR2 is FNYEAQ in the germline V gene. The CDR3 spells CASSLEAGRTSYEQYF. As DNA, the CDR3 is TGTGCCAGCAGCTTAGAAGCAGGGAGGACCTCCTACGAGCAGTACTTC.

The chain uses TRBV28 and TRBJ1-5, with TRBD1 identical over 7 bases. CDR1 and CDR2 (germline): MDHEN, SYDVKM. This CDR3 region has 14 residues. Trimming at V came to 6 bases and at J to 2 bases, leaving 4 bases not matched to a gene. The CDR3 sequence: CASRTGQGNQPQHF. Written as DNA, the CDR3 is TGTGCCAGCAGAACAGGACAGGGCAATCAGCCCCAGCATTTT.

The chain links TRBV24-1 to TRBJ2-3; D unclear. Germline lookup yields CDR1 KGHDR and CDR2 SFDVKD. The CDR3 has 15 residues. Between the trimmed V and J ends, which lost 3 bases and 2 bases, there was a span of 11 bases. CDR3 protein: CATSDPAGTTDTQYF. The DNA of the CDR3 is TGTGCCACCAGTGATCCGGCAGGTACCACAGATACGCAGTATTTT.

The chain recombines TRBV7-3 with TRBJ2-1, with 9 bases identical to TRBD2. This CDR3 has 15 amino acids. Trimming at V came to 4 bases and at J to 7 bases, leaving 8 bases not matched to a gene. The germline gives CDR1 SGHTA, CDR2 FQGTGA. The CDR3 protein is CASSSGTSLLNEQFF. CDR3 in DNA: TGTGCCAGCAGCTCAGGGACTAGCCTTTTAAATGAGCAGTTCTTC.

The chain has TRBV9 and TRBJ2-1, with 7 positions matching TRBD2. Trimming cost V 2 bases and J 4 bases; bases outside gene matches: 9. There are 16 residues in the CDR3. Germline V gene lookup returns CDR1 SGDLS and CDR2 YYNGEE. The CDR3 loop reads CASSVGSGLRYNEQFF. The DNA for the CDR3 is TGTGCCAGCAGCGTCGGTAGCGGGTTACGGTACAATGAGCAGTTCTTC.

This clone showed up just a few times. The chain has TRBV9 and TRBJ2-2; D ambiguous. This CDR3 is 16 amino acids long. Germline lookup yields CDR1 SGDLS and CDR2 YYNGEE. Deletions cut 0 bases from V and 6 bases from J, with 15 bases between. The CDR3 region is CASSVEISSKSGELFF. The DNA of the CDR3 is TGTGCCAGCAGCGTAGAGATAAGCTCCAAATCCGGGGAGCTGTTTTTT. Drawing the rest from reference TRBV9 and TRBJ2-2, the complete variable domain is DSGVTQTPKHLITATGQRVTLRCSPRSGDLSVYWYQQSLDQGLQFLIQYYNGEERAKGNILERFSAQQFPDLHSELNLSSLELGDSALYFCASSVEISSKSGELFFGEGSRLTVL.